This T cell receptor (beta chain) was observed in a study of blood T cell repertoires in COVID-19. The data were produced by immunoSEQ multiplex PCR, yet TCRdb's version contains in-frame clones alone and is incomplete. The sample consists of some 50,000 clones, about 82% of them appearing once. Germline V gene lookup returns CDR1 SGHRS and CDR2 YFSETQ. The V gene lost 0 bases and the J gene lost 0 bases, with 9 bases spanning the gap. CDR3 length: 15 residues. The sequenced sample was peripheral blood. The gene calls are TRBV5-1 and TRBJ1-1; D remains unclear. This TCR was sampled from a woman aged 60-75 years with acute or convalescent COVID-19. CDR3 DNA: TGCGCCAGCAGCTTGGGGCAGTACATGAACACTGAAGCTTTCTTT. Amino acid sequence: CASSLGQYMNTEAFF.